This TCR beta chain was profiled in a study of siplizumab effects on memory and regulatory T cells. Clones were read by immunoSEQ multiplex PCR, and TCRdb kept only the in-frame ones, dropping some. The sample has approximately 97,000 clones; 90% to 95% are singletons. Concerning this clone: The antigen is not known.

Study-wide findings and caveats: Poor capture below about 10^-5 frequency left most alloreactive clones unmapped to unstimulated subsets. Naive T cells looked more diverse than memory cells and looked like major alloresponse contributors. The Treg-derived share of mappable alloreactive CD4+ clones averaged 68.8% with siplizumab and approximately 30% in controls. Roughly 75-97% of proliferating CD4+ or CD8+ clones lacked a naive or memory phenotype that could be assigned.

CDR3 length equals 13 residues. Germline V lookup: CDR1 LNHDA, CDR2 SQIVND (reference sequence). Unmatched junction bases numbered 4, after V lost 5 bases and J lost 5 bases. The chain has TRBV19 and TRBJ2-5, with TRBD2 identical over 8 bases. The clonotype comes from a human donor in good health. The sequenced sample consisted of CD4+ T cells sorted from blood. The CDR3 DNA reads TGTGCCAGTAGTCCGGGGGGGACGGAGACCCAGTACTTC. It specifies CASSPGGTETQYF.